The source of this T cell receptor beta chain is a study of T cell clonality in common variable immunodeficiency. Study-level findings and limits: Patient heterogeneity in the CVID cohort limited correlations between repertoire features and clinical complications. In common variable immunodeficiency, TCR beta chains reportedly carried fewer deletions and N-nucleotide insertions.

Equal genomic DNA amounts from CVID and control samples were sequenced. Repertoires were generated with immunoSEQ multiplex PCR, while TCRdb's copy carries only in-frame clones and drops some. The sample presents tens of thousands of clones, none singletons. Deletions cut 3 bases from V and 4 bases from J, with 7 bases between. The CDR3 is 13 residues long. Looked up from germline, CDR1 is KGHSH and CDR2 is LQKENI. CVID subjects were neither ill nor on immunomodulatory or immunosuppressive medication at sampling. This clone was detected ten times or more. Its antigen is currently unknown. The read is 3 residues too short to cover the CDR3 end, so that end is filled in from the germline J gene.

The genes are TRBV18 and TRBJ1-5; D is unresolved. This TCR was sampled from a human donor with common variable immunodeficiency. The sequencing sample was made of peripheral blood mononuclear cells. CDR3 bases read: TGTGCCAGCTCACCTAACACAAATCAGCCC. This sequence encodes CASSPNTNQP. The full CDR3 protein is CASSPNTNQPQHF.